A selection of T cell receptor beta chains follows, all from one sample in a study of chemoradiotherapy in HPV16-positive cancers. Only in-frame clones appear in the TCRdb table, and some are missing; sequencing was by immunoSEQ multiplex PCR. The data contain 15,000 or so clones, approximately 90% of them seen just once; the ten biggest clones take up around 2.8%. The sample in question was blood, obtained from a patient who underwent chemoradiotherapy. These receptors originate from a human donor with HPV-associated anogenital cancer. The CDR3 runs from the conserved cysteine through the conserved F or W. Fields, in order: V gene, clone size, D gene, J gene, CDR3 protein, CDR3 DNA. A D gene is named only where the DNA matches it firmly. Clone size appears in some rows only: once, few, many, or a class for an expanded clone.

TRBV5-1	NA	TRBD1	TRBJ2-7	CASSSRTGVDYEQYF	TGCGCCAGCAGCTCTAGGACAGGGGTTGACTACGAGCAGTACTTC
TRBV30	NA	NA	TRBJ1-5	CAWSRSYLGNQPQHF	TGTGCCTGGAGTAGATCATATTTGGGGAATCAGCCCCAGCATTTT
TRBV7-2	NA	NA	TRBJ1-1	CASSLFGQTNTEAFF	TGTGCCAGCAGCTTATTCGGACAGACGAACACTGAAGCTTTCTTT
TRBV9	NA	NA	TRBJ2-1	CASSVVPGDEQFF	TGTGCCAGCAGCGTAGTGCCGGGAGATGAGCAGTTCTTC
TRBV7-6	NA	NA	TRBJ1-1	CASSLGKRPVGAFF	TGTGCCAGCAGCTTAGGTAAGAGGCCCGTTGGAGCTTTCTTT
TRBV12-5	once	NA	TRBJ2-5	CASGLYGIETQYF	TGTGCTAGTGGTTTGTACGGTATTGAGACCCAGTACTTC
TRBV5-4	NA	TRBD2	TRBJ2-3	CASSLETSYTDTQYF	TGTGCCAGCAGCTTGGAGACTAGCTACACAGATACGCAGTATTTT
TRBV15	NA	NA	TRBJ2-5	CATSRDLGAETQYF	TGTGCCACCAGCAGAGATCTAGGGGCAGAGACCCAGTACTTC
TRBV19	NA	NA	TRBJ1-2	CASSIGLGGSYGYTF	TGTGCCAGTAGTATAGGACTTGGGGGTAGCTATGGCTACACCTTC
TRBV11-3	NA	NA	TRBJ1-6	CASSLARGPNSPLHF	TGTGCCAGCAGCTTAGCCCGGGGGCCTAATTCACCCCTCCACTTT
TRBV20-1	NA	NA	TRBJ2-5	CSDKKQETQYF	TGCAGTGACAAGAAGCAAGAGACCCAGTACTTC
TRBV27	once	TRBD1	TRBJ1-6	CASSFDRGAPNSPLHF	TGTGCCAGCAGTTTCGACAGGGGCGCTCCTAATTCACCCCTCCACTTT
TRBV5-1	once	NA	TRBJ1-2	CASSLEGQAYGYTF	TGCGCCAGCAGCCTTGAGGGGCAGGCCTATGGCTACACCTTC
TRBV21-1	NA	NA	TRBJ2-7	CASSNGSSGLPEQYF	TGTGCCAGCTCCAATGGGTCTAGCGGACTTCCCGAGCAGTACTTC
TRBV27	few	NA	TRBJ2-7	CASSFTAGQLLEQYF	TGTGCCAGCAGTTTCACCGCGGGACAGCTCCTCGAGCAGTACTTC
TRBV10-3	NA	TRBD1	TRBJ1-6	CAISGDRGGTGSPLHF	TGTGCCATCAGTGGGGACAGGGGGGGAACAGGTTCACCCCTCCACTTT
TRBV12-5	NA	TRBD2	TRBJ2-5	CASGSGGGQETQYF	TGTGCTAGTGGTAGTGGGGGGGGCCAAGAGACCCAGTACTTC
TRBV4-1	once	TRBD1	TRBJ2-3	CASSQGQPGGRADTQYF	TGCGCCAGCAGCCAAGGTCAGCCAGGGGGCCGAGCAGATACGCAGTATTTT
TRBV6-4	NA	NA	TRBJ2-6	CASSRDGANVLTF	TGTGCCAGCAGTAGAGACGGGGCCAACGTCCTGACTTTC
TRBV6-6	NA	NA	TRBJ1-2	CASSYSKVFRGNGYTF	TGTGCCAGCAGTTACTCGAAGGTCTTCAGGGGAAATGGCTACACCTTC
TRBV5-1	NA	NA	TRBJ2-3	CASSPRGGGRTDTQYF	TGCGCCAGCAGCCCTAGGGGCGGGGGCAGAACAGATACGCAGTATTTT
TRBV2	NA	NA	TRBJ2-1	CASTTGDYNEQFF	TGTGCCAGCACGACAGGCGACTACAATGAGCAGTTCTTC
TRBV15	once	TRBD1	TRBJ1-1	CATSEQGAEAFF	TGTGCCACCAGCGAACAGGGGGCTGAAGCTTTCTTT
TRBV18	NA	NA	TRBJ2-3	CASSPPVGVGPADTQYF	TGTGCCAGCTCACCACCGGTAGGGGTAGGGCCGGCAGATACGCAGTATTTT
TRBV2	NA	TRBD1	TRBJ2-3	CASSPRDRDRSGTDTQYF	TGTGCCAGCAGTCCCCGGGACAGGGATCGGTCTGGCACAGATACGCAGTATTTT
TRBV7-3	NA	NA	TRBJ2-2	CAGSPTTGELFF	TGTGCCGGCAGCCCAACAACCGGGGAGCTGTTTTTT
TRBV9	NA	NA	TRBJ1-1	CASSVEWGSEAFF	TGTGCCAGCAGCGTAGAATGGGGGTCTGAAGCTTTCTTT
TRBV7-9	NA	NA	TRBJ2-1	CASSLELGSYNEQFF	TGTGCCAGCAGCTTAGAGTTGGGCTCCTACAATGAGCAGTTCTTC